These 3 T cell receptor beta chains share one sample of origin, sequenced in a study of T cell responses to AZD1222 COVID-19 vaccine. The data were produced by immunoSEQ multiplex PCR, yet TCRdb's version contains in-frame clones alone and is incomplete. The sample records 100,000 to 150,000 clones, about 90% being singletons. This sample comprised peripheral blood, obtained on day 0 of AZD1222 vaccination. The receptors originated from an adult in good health.

The chain carries TRBV18 and TRBJ1-3, with D possibly being TRBD1 (5 bases). The V gene lost 6 bases and the J gene lost 0 bases, with 21 bases spanning the gap. The CDR3 contains 18 residues. Germline values: CDR1 KGHSH, CDR2 LQKENI. CDR3 amino acids: CASSLLTGGTYSGNTIYF. CDR3 bases: TGTGCCAGCTCGCTCCTTACAGGCGGAACTTACTCTGGAAACACCATATATTTT. Full variable domain (missing parts from reference TRBV18 and TRBJ1-3): NAGVMQNPRHLVRRRGQEARLRCSPMKGHSHVYWYRQLPEEGLKFMVYLQKENIIDESGMPKERFSAEFPKEGPSILRIQQVVRGDSAAYFCASSLLTGGTYSGNTIYFGEGSWLTVV.

This clone showed up just once. The chain combines TRBV4-3 with TRBJ2-2, with 8 bases lining up with TRBD2. The V and J ends lost 0 bases and 7 bases, in that order; junction bases with no gene match: 10. Germline CDR1 reads LGHNA; CDR2 reads YSLEER. CDR3 length equals 17 residues. The CDR3 here is CASSQDWGLGGGGELFF. The CDR3 DNA sequence: TGCGCCAGCAGCCAAGATTGGGGACTAGGAGGAGGCGGGGAGCTGTTTTTT.

The chain recombines TRBV6-5 with TRBJ2-7; 7 bases are a match to TRBD1. V lost 0 bases, J lost 4 bases, and 3 bases stayed unmatched. The germline V gene has CDR1 MNHEY and CDR2 SVGAGI. The CDR3 has 14 amino acids. CDR3 in DNA: TGTGCCAGCAGTTACTCAGGGGGCAGGTACGAGCAGTACTTC. Translated: CASSYSGGRYEQYF.